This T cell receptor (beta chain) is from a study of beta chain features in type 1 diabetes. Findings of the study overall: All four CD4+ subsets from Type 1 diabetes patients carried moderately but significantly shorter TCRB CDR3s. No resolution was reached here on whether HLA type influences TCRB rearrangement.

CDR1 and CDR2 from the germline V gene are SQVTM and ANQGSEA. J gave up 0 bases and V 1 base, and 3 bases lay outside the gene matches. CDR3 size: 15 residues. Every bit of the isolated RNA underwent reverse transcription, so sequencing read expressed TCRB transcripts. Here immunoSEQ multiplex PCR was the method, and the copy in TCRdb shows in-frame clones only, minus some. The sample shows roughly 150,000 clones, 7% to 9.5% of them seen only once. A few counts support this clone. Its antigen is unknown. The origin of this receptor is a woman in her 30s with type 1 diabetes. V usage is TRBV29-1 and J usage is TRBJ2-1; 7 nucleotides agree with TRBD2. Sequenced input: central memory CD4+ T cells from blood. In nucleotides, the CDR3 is TGCAGCGTTGAAGGATGGACTAGCTCCTACAATGAGCAGTTCTTC. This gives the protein CSVEGWTSSYNEQFF.